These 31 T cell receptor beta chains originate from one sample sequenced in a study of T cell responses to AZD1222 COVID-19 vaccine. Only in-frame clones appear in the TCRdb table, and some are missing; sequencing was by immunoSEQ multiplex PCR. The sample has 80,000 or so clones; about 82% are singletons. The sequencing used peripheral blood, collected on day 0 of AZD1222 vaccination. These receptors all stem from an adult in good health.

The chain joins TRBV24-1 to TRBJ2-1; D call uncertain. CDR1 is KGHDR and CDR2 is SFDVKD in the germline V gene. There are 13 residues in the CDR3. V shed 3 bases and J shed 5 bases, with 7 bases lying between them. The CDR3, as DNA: TGTGCCACCAGTGATGTCAGGAACAATGAGCAGTTCTTC. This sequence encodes CATSDVRNNEQFF.

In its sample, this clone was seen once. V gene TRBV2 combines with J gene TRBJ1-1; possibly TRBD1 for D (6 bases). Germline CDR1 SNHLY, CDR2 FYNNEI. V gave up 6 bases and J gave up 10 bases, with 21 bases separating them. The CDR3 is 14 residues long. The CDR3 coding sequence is TGTGCCAGCAGAGCCTTGGCAGGGGACACATCAGCTTTCTTT. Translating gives CASRALAGDTSAFF.

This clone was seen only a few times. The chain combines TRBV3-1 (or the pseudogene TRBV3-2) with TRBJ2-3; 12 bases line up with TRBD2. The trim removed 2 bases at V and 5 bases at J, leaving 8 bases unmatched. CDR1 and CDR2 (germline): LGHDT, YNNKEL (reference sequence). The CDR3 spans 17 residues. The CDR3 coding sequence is TGTGCCAGCAGCCAAAGACTAGCGGGGGTCCGGAGAGATACGCAGTATTTT. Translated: CASSQRLAGVRRDTQYF.

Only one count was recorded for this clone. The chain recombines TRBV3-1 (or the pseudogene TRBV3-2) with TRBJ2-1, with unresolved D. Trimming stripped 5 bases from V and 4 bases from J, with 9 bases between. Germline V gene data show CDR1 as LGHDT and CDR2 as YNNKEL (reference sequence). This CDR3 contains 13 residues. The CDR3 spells CASSFELYNEQFF. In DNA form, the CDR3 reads TGTGCCAGCAGCTTCGAACTATACAATGAGCAGTTCTTC.

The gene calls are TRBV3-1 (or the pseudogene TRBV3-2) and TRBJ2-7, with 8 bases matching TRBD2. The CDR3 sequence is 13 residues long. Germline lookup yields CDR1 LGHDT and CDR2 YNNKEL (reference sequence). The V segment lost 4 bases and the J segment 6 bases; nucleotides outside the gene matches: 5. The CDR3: CASSPSGGLEQYF. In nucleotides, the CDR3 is TGTGCCAGCAGCCCGAGCGGGGGCCTCGAGCAGTACTTC.

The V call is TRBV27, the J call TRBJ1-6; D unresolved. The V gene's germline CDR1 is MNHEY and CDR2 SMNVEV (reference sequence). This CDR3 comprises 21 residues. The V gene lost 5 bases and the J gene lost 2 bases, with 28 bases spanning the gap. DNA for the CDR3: TGTGCCAGCAGTCCGAATTCCATTATGAGTAGGGCACTACCCTATAATTCACCCCTCCACTTT. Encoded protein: CASSPNSIMSRALPYNSPLHF.

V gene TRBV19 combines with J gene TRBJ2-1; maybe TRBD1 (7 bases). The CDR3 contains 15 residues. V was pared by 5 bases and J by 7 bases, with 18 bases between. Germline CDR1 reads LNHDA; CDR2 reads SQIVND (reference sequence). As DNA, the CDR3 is TGTGCCAGTAGTGCAATTCGGGGGACAGTGAATGAGCAGTTCTTC. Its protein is CASSAIRGTVNEQFF.

Here the CDR3 reads CASSKFPVRPEAFF. The DNA of the CDR3 is TGTGCCAGCAGCAAGTTTCCGGTTAGGCCTGAAGCTTTCTTT. The chain couples TRBV21-1 to TRBJ1-1. TRBV21-1 is noted as a pseudogene. The CDR3 loop spans 14 amino acids.

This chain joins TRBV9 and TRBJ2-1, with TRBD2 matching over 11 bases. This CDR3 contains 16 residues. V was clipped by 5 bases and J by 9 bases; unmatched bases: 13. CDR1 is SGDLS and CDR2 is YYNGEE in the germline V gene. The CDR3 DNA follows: TGTGCCAGCAGTGGCGTAGCGGGAGGGCCGAATGGTGAGCAGTTCTTC. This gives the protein CASSGVAGGPNGEQFF.

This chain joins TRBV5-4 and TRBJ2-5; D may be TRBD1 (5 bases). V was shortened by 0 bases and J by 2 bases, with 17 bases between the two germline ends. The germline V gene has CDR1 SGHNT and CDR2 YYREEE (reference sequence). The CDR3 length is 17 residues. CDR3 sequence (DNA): TGTGCCAGCAGCTTGGTTGGGGCAGGGATGATACAAGAGACCCAGTACTTC. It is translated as CASSLVGAGMIQETQYF. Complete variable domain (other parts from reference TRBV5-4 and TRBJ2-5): ETGVTQSPTHLIKTRGQQVTLRCSSQSGHNTVSWYQQALGQGPQFIFQYYREEENGRGNFPPRFSGLQFPNYSSELNVNALELDDSALYLCASSLVGAGMIQETQYFGPGTRLLVL.

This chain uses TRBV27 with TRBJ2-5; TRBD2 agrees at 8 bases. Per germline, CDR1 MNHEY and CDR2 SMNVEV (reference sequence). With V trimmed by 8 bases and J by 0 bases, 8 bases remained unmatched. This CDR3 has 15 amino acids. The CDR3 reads CASAFSGTYQETQYF. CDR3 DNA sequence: TGTGCCAGCGCATTTAGCGGGACCTACCAAGAGACCCAGTACTTC.

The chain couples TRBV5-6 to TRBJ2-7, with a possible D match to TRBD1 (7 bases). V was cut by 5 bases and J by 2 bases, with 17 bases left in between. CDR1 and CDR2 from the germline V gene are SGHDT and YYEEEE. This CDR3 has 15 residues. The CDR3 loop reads CASRLQGRETYEQYF. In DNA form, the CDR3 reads TGTGCCAGCAGGTTACAGGGGCGGGAAACCTACGAGCAGTACTTC.

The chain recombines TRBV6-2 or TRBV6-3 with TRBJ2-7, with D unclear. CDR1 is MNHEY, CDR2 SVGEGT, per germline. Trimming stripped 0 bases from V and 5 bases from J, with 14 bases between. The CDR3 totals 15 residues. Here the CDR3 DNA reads TGTGCCAGCAGTTACTCTTCAGACCCACTCCACGAGCAGTACTTC. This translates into CASSYSSDPLHEQYF.

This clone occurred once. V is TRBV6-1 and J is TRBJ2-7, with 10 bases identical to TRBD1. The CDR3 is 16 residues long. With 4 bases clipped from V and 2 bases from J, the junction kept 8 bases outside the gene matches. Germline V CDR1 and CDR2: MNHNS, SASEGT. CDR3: CASSAVVGQGTYEQYF. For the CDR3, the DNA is TGTGCCAGCAGTGCCGTCGTGGGACAGGGGACCTACGAGCAGTACTTC.

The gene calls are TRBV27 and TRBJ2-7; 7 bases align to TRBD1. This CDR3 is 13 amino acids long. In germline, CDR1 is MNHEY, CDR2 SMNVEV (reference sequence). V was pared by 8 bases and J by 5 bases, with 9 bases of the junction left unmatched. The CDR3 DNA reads TGTGCCAGCTGGACAGGACCGTTCCACGAGCAGTACTTC. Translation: CASWTGPFHEQYF.

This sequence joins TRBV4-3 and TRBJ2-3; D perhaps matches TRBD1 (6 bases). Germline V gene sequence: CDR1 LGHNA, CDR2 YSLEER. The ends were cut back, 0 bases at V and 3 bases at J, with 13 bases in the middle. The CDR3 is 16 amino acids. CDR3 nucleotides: TGCGCCAGCAGCCAAGACTCTTCGCAGGGGACAGATACGCAGTATTTT. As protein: CASSQDSSQGTDTQYF.

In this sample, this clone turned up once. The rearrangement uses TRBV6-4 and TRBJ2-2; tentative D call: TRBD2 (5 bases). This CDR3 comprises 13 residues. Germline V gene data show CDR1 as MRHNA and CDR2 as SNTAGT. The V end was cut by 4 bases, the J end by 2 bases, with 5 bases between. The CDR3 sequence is CASSASNTGELFF. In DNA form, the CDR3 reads TGTGCCAGCAGTGCTAGCAACACCGGGGAGCTGTTTTTT.

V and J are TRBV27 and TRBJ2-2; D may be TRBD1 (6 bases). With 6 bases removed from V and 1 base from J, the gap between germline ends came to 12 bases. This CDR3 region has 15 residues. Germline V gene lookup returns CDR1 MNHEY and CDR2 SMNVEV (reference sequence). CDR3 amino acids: CASRKQGMNTGELFF. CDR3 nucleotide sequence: TGTGCCAGCAGGAAGCAGGGGATGAACACCGGGGAGCTGTTTTTT.

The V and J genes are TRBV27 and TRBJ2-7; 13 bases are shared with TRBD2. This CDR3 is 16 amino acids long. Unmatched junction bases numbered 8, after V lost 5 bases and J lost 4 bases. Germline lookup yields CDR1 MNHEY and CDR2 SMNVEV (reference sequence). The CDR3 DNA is TGTGCCAGCAGTCTCTCGGGGACTAGCGGGATATACGAGCAGTACTTC. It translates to CASSLSGTSGIYEQYF.

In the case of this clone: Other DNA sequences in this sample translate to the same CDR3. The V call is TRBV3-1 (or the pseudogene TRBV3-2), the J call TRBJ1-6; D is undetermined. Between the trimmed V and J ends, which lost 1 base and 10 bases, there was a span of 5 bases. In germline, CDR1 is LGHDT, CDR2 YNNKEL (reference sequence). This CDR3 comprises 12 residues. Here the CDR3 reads CASSQGSSPLHF. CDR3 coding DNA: TGTGCCAGCAGCCAAGGGTCGTCACCCCTCCACTTT.

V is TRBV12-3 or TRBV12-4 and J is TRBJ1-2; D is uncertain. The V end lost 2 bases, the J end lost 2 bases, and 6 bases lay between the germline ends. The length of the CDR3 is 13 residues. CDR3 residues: CASSLRPNYGYTF. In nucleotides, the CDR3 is TGTGCCAGCAGTTTACGGCCCAACTATGGCTACACCTTC.

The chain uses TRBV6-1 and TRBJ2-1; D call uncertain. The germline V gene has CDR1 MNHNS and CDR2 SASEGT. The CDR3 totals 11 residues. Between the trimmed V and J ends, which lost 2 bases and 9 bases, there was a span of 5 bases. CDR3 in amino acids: CASSEISEQFF. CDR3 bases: TGTGCCAGCAGTGAAATAAGTGAGCAGTTCTTC.

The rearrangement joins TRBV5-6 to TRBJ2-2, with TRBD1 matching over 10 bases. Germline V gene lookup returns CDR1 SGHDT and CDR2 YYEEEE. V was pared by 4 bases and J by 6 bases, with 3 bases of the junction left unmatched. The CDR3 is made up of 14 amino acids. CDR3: CASSQDRGAGELFF. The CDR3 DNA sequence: TGTGCCAGCAGCCAGGACAGGGGGGCCGGGGAGCTGTTTTTT.

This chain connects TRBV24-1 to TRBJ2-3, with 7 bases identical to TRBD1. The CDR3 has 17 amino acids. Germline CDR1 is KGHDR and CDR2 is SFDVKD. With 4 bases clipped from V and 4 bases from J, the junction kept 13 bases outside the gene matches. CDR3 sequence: CATSDGAKGARADTQYF. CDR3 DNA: TGTGCCACCAGTGACGGCGCGAAGGGGGCGCGAGCAGATACGCAGTATTTT.

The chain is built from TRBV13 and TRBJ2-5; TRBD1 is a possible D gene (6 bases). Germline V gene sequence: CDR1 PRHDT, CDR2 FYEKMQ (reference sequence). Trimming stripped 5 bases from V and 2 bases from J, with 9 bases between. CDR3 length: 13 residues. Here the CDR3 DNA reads TGTGCCAGCAGCAATGACAGGCAAGAGACCCAGTACTTC. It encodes CASSNDRQETQYF.

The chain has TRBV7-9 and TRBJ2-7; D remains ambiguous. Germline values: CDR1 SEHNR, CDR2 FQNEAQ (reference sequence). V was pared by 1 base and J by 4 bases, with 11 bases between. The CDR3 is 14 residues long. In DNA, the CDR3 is TGTGCCAGCAGCTTAGTCAGTACCGCTTACGAGCAGTACTTC. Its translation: CASSLVSTAYEQYF.

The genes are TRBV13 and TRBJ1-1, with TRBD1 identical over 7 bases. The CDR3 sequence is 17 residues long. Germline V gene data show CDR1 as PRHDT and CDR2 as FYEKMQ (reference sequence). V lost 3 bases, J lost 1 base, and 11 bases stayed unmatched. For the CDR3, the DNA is TGTGCCAGCAGCTTTAATCGGGACAGCCTTCAGAACACTGAAGCTTTCTTT. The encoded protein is CASSFNRDSLQNTEAFF. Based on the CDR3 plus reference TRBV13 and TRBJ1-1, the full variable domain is AAGVIQSPRHLIKEKRETATLKCYPIPRHDTVYWYQQGPGQDPQFLISFYEKMQSDKGSIPDRFSAQQFSDYHSELNMSSLELGDSALYFCASSFNRDSLQNTEAFFGQGTRLTVV.

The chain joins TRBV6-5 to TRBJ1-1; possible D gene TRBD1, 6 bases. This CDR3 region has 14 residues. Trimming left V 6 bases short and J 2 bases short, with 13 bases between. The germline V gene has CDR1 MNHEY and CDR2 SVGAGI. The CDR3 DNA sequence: TGTGCCAGCAGGGAGGCGGGGGGCAACACTGAAGCTTTCTTT. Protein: CASREAGGNTEAFF.

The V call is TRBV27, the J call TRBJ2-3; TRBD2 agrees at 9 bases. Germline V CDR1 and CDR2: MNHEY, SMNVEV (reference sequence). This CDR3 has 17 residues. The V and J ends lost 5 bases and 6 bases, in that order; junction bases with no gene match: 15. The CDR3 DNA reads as TGTGCCAGCAGTCGACAAAGCCCGGGACTAGCATTGGATACGCAGTATTTT. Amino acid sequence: CASSRQSPGLALDTQYF.

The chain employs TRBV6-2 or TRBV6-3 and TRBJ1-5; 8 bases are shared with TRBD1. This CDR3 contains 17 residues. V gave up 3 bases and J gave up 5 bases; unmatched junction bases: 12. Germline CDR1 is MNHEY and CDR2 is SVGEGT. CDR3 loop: CASSYLFQDREDQPQHF. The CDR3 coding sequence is TGTGCCAGCAGTTATCTCTTCCAGGACAGGGAAGATCAGCCCCAGCATTTT.

This chain's CDR3 is CASSLNEKLFF. The CDR3 DNA reads TGTGCCAGCAGCTTAAACGAAAAACTGTTTTTT. This chain connects TRBV7-9 to TRBJ1-4; D is uncertain. The germline V gene encodes CDR1 SEHNR and CDR2 FQNEAQ (reference sequence). The CDR3 has 11 residues. V was clipped by 2 bases and J by 8 bases, with 3 bases between them.